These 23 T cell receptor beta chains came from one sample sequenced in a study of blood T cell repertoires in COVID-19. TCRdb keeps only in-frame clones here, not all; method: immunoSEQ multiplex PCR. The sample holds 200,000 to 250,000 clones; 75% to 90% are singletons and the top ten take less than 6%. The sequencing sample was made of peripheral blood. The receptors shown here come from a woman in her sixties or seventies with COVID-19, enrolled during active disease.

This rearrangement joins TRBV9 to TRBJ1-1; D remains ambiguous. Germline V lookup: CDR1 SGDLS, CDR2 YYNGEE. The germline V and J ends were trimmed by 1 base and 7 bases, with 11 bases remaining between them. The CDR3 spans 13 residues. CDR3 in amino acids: CASSVSMEGEAFF. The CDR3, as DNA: TGTGCCAGCAGCGTATCGATGGAGGGTGAAGCTTTCTTT. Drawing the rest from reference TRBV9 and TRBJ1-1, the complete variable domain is DSGVTQTPKHLITATGQRVTLRCSPRSGDLSVYWYQQSLDQGLQFLIQYYNGEERAKGNILERFSAQQFPDLHSELNLSSLELGDSALYFCASSVSMEGEAFFGQGTRLTVV.

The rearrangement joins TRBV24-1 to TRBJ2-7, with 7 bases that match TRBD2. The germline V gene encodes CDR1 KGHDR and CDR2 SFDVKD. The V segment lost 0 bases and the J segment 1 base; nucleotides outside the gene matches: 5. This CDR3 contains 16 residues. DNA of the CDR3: TGTGCCACCAGTGATTTGGGGCGGGAGCGGTCCTACGAGCAGTACTTC. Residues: CATSDLGRERSYEQYF.

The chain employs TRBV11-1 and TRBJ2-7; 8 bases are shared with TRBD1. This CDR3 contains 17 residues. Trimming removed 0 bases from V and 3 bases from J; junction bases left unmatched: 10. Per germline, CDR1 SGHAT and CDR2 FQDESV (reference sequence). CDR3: CASSLAFSTGTGYEQYF. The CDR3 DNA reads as TGTGCCAGCAGCTTAGCTTTTAGTACCGGGACAGGCTACGAGCAGTACTTC. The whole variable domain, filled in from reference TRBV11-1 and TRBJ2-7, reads EAEVAQSPRYKITEKSQAVAFWCDPISGHATLYWYRQILGQGPELLVQFQDESVVDDSQLPKDRFSAERLKGVDSTLKIQPAELGDSAMYLCASSLAFSTGTGYEQYFGPGTRLTVT.

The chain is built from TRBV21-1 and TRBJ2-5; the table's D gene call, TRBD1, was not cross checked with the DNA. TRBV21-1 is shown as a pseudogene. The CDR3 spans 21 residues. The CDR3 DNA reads TGTGCCAGCAGCAAAGGTGTGACAGGGGGCCGTCGGCTGACCCAGGAGAAGACCCAGTACTTC. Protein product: CASSKGVTGGRRLTQEKTQYF.

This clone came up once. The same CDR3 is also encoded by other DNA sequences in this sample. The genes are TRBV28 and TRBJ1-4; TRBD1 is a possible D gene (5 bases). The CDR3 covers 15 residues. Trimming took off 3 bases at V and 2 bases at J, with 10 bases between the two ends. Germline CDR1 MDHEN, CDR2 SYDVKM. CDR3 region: CASSFSGATNEKLFF. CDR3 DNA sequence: TGTGCCAGCAGTTTTTCTGGGGCCACTAATGAAAAACTGTTTTTT.

Written as DNA, the CDR3 is TGTGCCAGCAGTTTTGGGCAGGGCACAGATACGCAGTATTTT. Translating it yields CASSFGQGTDTQYF. The genes are TRBV28 and TRBJ2-3, with no clear D. The CDR3 consists of 14 residues. Trimming pared 3 bases from V and 1 base from J, leaving 8 bases between. Germline CDR1 and CDR2: MDHEN and SYDVKM.

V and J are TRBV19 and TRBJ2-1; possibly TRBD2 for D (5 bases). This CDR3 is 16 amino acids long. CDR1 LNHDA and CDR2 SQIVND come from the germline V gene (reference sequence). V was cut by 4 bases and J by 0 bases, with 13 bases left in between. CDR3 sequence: CASSTHLGSSYNEQFF. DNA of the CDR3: TGTGCCAGTAGTACCCATCTGGGGAGCTCCTACAATGAGCAGTTCTTC.

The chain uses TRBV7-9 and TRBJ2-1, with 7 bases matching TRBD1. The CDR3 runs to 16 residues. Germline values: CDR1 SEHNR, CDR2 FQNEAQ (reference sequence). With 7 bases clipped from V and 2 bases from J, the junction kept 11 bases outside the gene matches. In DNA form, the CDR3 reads TGTGCCAGCAACAGACAGGGTCCCCTCGCCTACAATGAGCAGTTCTTC. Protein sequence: CASNRQGPLAYNEQFF.

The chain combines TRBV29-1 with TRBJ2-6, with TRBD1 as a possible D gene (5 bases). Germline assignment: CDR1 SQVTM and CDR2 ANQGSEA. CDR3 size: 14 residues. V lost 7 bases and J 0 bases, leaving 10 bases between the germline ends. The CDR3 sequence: CSAQTVSGANVLTF. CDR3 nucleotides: TGCAGCGCCCAGACAGTCTCTGGGGCCAACGTCCTGACTTTC. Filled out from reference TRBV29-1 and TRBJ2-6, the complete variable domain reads SAVISQKPSRDICQRGTSLTIQCQVDSQVTMMFWYRQQPGQSLTLIATANQGSEATYESGFVIDKFPISRPNLTFSTLTVSNMSPEDSSIYLCSAQTVSGANVLTFGAGSRLTVL.

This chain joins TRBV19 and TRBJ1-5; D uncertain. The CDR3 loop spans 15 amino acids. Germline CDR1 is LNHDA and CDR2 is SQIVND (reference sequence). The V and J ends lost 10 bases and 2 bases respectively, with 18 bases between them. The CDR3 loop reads CATSGGVLGNQPQHF. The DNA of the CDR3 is TGTGCCACCTCAGGCGGGGTTCTAGGCAATCAGCCCCAGCATTTT.

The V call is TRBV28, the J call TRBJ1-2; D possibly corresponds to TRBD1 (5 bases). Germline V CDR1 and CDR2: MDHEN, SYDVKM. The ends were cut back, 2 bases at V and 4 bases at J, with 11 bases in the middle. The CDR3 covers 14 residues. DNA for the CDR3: TGTGCCAGCAGTTTAGGGGACTTAGTCTATGGCTACACCTTC. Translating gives CASSLGDLVYGYTF.

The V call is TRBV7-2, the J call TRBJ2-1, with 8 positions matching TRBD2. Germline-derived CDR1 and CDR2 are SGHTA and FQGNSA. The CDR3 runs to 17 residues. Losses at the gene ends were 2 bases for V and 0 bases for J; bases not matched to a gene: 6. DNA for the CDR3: TGTGCCAGCAGCTTATGGTCGGGAGGGAGCTCCTACAATGAGCAGTTCTTC. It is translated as CASSLWSGGSSYNEQFF.

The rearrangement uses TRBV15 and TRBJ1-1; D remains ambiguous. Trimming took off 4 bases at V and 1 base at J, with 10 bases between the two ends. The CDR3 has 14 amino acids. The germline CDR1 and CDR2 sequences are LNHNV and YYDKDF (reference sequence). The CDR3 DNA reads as TGTGCCACCAGCAACTTCGGGGAGAACACTGAAGCTTTCTTT. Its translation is CATSNFGENTEAFF.

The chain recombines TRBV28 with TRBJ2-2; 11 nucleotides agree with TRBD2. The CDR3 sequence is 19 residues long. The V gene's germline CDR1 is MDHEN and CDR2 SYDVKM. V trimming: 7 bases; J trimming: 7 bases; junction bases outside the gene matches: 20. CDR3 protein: CASTGGLAGGTSRSGELFF. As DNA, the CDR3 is TGTGCCAGCACAGGCGGACTAGCGGGTGGAACCTCCCGGAGCGGGGAGCTGTTTTTT.

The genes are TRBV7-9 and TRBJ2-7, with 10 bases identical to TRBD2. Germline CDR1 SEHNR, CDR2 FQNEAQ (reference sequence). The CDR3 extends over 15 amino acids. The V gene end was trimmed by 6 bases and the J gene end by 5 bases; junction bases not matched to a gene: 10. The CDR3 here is CASSSGLAGAHEQYF. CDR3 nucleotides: TGTGCCAGCAGTTCCGGGCTAGCGGGAGCCCACGAGCAGTACTTC.

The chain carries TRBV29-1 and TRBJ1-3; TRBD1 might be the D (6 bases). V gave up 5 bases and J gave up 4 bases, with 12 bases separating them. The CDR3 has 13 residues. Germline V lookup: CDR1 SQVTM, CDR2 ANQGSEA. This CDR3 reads CSVLQGLGNTIYF. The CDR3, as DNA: TGCAGCGTTCTACAGGGTTTAGGAAACACCATATATTTT.

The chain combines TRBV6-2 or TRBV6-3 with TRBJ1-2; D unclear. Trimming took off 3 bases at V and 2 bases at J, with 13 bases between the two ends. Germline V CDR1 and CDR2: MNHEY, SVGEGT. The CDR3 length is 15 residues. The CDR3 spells CASSYYTHGNYGYTF. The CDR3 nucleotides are TGTGCCAGCAGTTATTATACTCACGGGAACTATGGCTACACCTTC.

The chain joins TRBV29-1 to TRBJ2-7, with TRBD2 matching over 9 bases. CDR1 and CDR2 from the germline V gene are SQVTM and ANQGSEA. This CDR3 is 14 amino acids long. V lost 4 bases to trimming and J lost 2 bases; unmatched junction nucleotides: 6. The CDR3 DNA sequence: TGCAGCGTTGCCGGTAGCGGGAGCACCTACGAGCAGTACTTC. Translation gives CSVAGSGSTYEQYF.

CDR3 coding DNA: TGTGCCAGCAGCCCTCTATCTAGCGGGAGGGCAAATGAGCAGTTCTTC. It codes for CASSPLSSGRANEQFF. The chain recombines TRBV3-1 (or the pseudogene TRBV3-2) with TRBJ2-1, with 12 bases matching TRBD2. Germline V CDR1 and CDR2: LGHDT, YNNKEL (reference sequence). The CDR3 has 16 amino acids. V gave up 4 bases and J gave up 7 bases; unmatched junction bases: 8.

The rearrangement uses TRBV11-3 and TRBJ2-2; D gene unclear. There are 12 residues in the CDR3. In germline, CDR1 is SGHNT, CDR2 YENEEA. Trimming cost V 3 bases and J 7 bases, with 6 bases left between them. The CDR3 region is CASSFRYGELFF. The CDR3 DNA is TGTGCCAGCAGCTTTCGGTACGGGGAGCTGTTTTTT.

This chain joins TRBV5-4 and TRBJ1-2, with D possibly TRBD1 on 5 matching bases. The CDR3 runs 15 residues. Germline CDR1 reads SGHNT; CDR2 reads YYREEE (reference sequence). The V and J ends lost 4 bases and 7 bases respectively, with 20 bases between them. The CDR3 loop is CASSGQEGVRGGYTF. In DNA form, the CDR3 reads TGTGCCAGCAGCGGCCAGGAGGGAGTAAGGGGTGGCTACACCTTC.

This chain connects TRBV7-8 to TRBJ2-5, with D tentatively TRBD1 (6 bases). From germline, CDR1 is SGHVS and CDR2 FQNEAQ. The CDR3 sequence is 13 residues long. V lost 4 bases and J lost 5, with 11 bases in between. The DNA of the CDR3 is TGTGCCAGCAGCTCAGACAGGACGGAGACCCAGTACTTC. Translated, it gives CASSSDRTETQYF.

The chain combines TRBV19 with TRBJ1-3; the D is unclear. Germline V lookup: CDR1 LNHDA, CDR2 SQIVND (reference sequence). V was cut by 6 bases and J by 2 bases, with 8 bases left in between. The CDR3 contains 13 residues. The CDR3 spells CASSPAAGNTIYF. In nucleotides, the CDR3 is TGTGCCAGTAGCCCTGCGGCTGGAAACACCATATATTTT.